This T cell receptor beta chain was identified during a study of cytomegalovirus exposure and HLA in healthy donors. Clones were sequenced by immunoSEQ multiplex PCR, and TCRdb holds only the in-frame ones, with some missing. The table shows about 240,000 clones, with approximately 86% occurring only once. Study outcomes and limitations: The study labeled more than 150 TCR beta chains cytomegalovirus-associated.

As concerns this clone: Its antigen is not known.

The ends lost 5 bases at V and 7 bases at J; junction bases unmatched: 11. The CDR3 contains 15 residues. Germline CDR1 and CDR2: SGHVS and FNYEAQ. Sequenced: PBMCs. This sequence was found in a woman between 25 and 40 years old in good health and CMV-seropositive. The V and J genes are TRBV7-6 and TRBJ1-1, with 9 bases identical to TRBD1. The DNA for the CDR3 is TGTGCCAGCAGCCTAGGGACAGGGATTATTGGTGAAGCTTTCTTT. Translating it yields CASSLGTGIIGEAFF. Complete variable domain (other parts from reference TRBV7-6 and TRBJ1-1): GAGVSQSPRYKVTKRGQDVALRCDPISGHVSLYWYRQALGQGPEFLTYFNYEAQQDKSGLPNDRFSAERPEGSISTLTIQRTEQRDSAMYRCASSLGTGIIGEAFFGQGTRLTVV.